This TCR beta chain comes out of a study of shared clonotypes between healthy human individuals. CD45RO-negative CD8 cells positively selected for CCR7 made up the naive population, which excluded terminally differentiated effector memory CD45RA+ cells. Germline V gives CDR1 LNHNV, CDR2 YYDKDF (reference sequence). V lost 0 bases, J lost 1 base, and 6 bases lay in between. The CDR3 length is 14 residues. Repertoires were generated with immunoSEQ multiplex PCR, while TCRdb's copy carries only in-frame clones and drops some. The profile shows about 2 million clones, less than 95% of them singletons. Remarks on this clone: Its antigen is undetermined.

Findings and limits, study-wide: Some naive CD4 clonotypes, roughly 4.8%, turned up in common across four donors. Naive subsets usually exceeded memory subsets in estimated richness.

The sequenced sample consisted of naive CD8+ T cells sorted from blood. This chain connects TRBV15 to TRBJ1-2; unclear D gene. The sequence derives from a man aged 18-30 years in good health. The CDR3: CATSRDPLNYGYTF. In DNA, the CDR3 is TGTGCCACCAGCAGAGATCCCCTTAACTATGGCTACACCTTC. The full variable domain, its missing parts supplied by reference TRBV15 and TRBJ1-2, is DAMVIQNPRYQVTQFGKPVTLSCSQTLNHNVMYWYQQKSSQAPKLLFHYYDKDFNNEADTPDNFQSRRPNTSFCFLDIRSPGLGDTAMYLCATSRDPLNYGYTFGSGTRLTVV.